This T cell receptor (beta chain) emerged from a study of shared clonotypes between healthy human individuals. Original data processing: Junction-only sequences without quality scores were provided by ImmunoSEQ, so filtering was different. The assay was immunoSEQ multiplex PCR, and TCRdb's table has in-frame clones only and misses some. V, J and clone size were drawn from that table, and D and trimming were deduced from the DNA. The sample shows about 1.5 million clones, around 98% of them seen only once. Study conclusions and caveats: Rarefaction analysis demonstrated incomplete sorted-subset sequencing notwithstanding large depth.

Regarding this clone: The antigen is unknown.

V lost 1 base and J lost 12; bases outside the gene matches: 6. CDR3 length equals 13 residues. The germline V gene encodes CDR1 LNHNV and CDR2 YYDKDF (reference sequence). The clonotype originates from a man under 40 in good health. Sequenced: naive CD4+ T cells sorted from blood. Subset in this sample: CD45RA+ positively selected. V usage is TRBV15 and J usage is TRBJ2-5; TRBD1 aligns across 9 bases. CDR3 loop: CATSRVRTGDKYF. The CDR3 DNA follows: TGTGCCACCAGCAGAGTAAGGACAGGGGATAAGTACTTC.